One sample yielded the 27 T cell receptor beta chains listed below, sequenced in a study of blood T cell repertoires in COVID-19 (TCRdb year 2020). The method behind the library was the immunoSEQ multiplex PCR assay. TCRdb stores this immuneACCESS table with in-frame sequences only. Part of the clones is absent; in the studies checked, under half of the shortfall reflects unresolved V genes, and no reason is known for the rest. For this sample the table gives under 200,000 clones, of which 86% were detected only once. The ten largest clones capture about 0.95% of the sample. Sequencing was performed on peripheral blood. The receptor source for this set is a young man with acute or convalescent COVID-19.

J is TRBJ2-3 and V is TRBV19; a possible D gene is TRBD1 (5 bases). Germline V gives CDR1 LNHDA, CDR2 SQIVND (reference sequence). Trimming removed 0 bases at V and 2 bases at J, with 9 bases between. There are 15 residues in the CDR3. CDR3 sequence (DNA): TGTGCCAGTAGTATAGAGACAGTCGCCACAGATACGCAGTATTTT. It encodes CASSIETVATDTQYF.

The genes are TRBV19 and TRBJ1-1, with a possible D match to TRBD1 (6 bases). Between the trimmed V and J ends, which lost 7 bases and 4 bases, there was a span of 10 bases. The CDR3 spans 12 residues. CDR1 is LNHDA and CDR2 is SQIVND in the germline V gene (reference sequence). In DNA, the CDR3 is TGTGCCAGTAACACAGGGCTCACTGAAGCTTTCTTT. Encoded protein: CASNTGLTEAFF.

The chain has TRBV7-9 and TRBJ1-2, with D maybe TRBD1 (5 bases). V dropped 2 bases and J dropped 6 bases, with 16 bases sitting between them. Germline lookup yields CDR1 SEHNR and CDR2 FQNEAQ (reference sequence). The CDR3 consists of 15 residues. The CDR3 region is CASSLLMGGTHGYTF. CDR3 in DNA: TGTGCCAGCAGCTTACTGATGGGGGGAACGCATGGCTACACCTTC.

The genes are TRBV10-3 and TRBJ1-1; no clear D gene. Trimming stripped 0 bases from V and 0 bases from J, with 5 bases between. This CDR3 contains 14 residues. Per the germline V gene, CDR1 is ENHRY and CDR2 is SYGVKD. The CDR3, as DNA: TGTGCCATCAGTGAGTCGACTCTGAACACTGAAGCTTTCTTT. Its translation: CAISESTLNTEAFF.

CDR3 DNA sequence: TGTGCCAGCAGTGAAGCGTCAGGGGGCGCAAGAAGGCCTAATCAGCCCCAGCATTTT. It translates to CASSEASGGARRPNQPQHF. V usage is TRBV6-1 and J usage is TRBJ1-5; 8 positions agree with TRBD1. CDR1 is MNHNS, CDR2 SASEGT, per germline. With V trimmed by 0 bases and J by 4 bases, 14 bases remained unmatched. The CDR3 runs to 19 residues.

The genes are TRBV5-4 and TRBJ2-1; D is unresolved. Trimming left V 6 bases short and J 5 bases short, with 12 bases between. Looked up from germline, CDR1 is SGHNT and CDR2 is YYREEE (reference sequence). The CDR3 has 13 residues. The CDR3 loop is CASTVQRDNEQFF. The CDR3 DNA follows: TGTGCCAGCACAGTCCAGCGAGACAATGAGCAGTTCTTC.

This clone was seen just once. The J gene is TRBJ1-6, the V gene TRBV6-1, with 7 bases aligning to TRBD1. With V trimmed by 3 bases and J by 14 bases, 4 bases remained unmatched. The CDR3 loop spans 12 amino acids. Germline V CDR1 and CDR2: MNHNS, SASEGT. The CDR3 bases are TGTGCCAGCAGTGACCTCAGGGGGGCCCTCCACTTT. Protein product: CASSDLRGALHF.

This clone was seen only a few times. The genes are TRBV6-4 and TRBJ1-4, with D possibly TRBD1 on 5 matching bases. The ends were cut back, 8 bases at V and 8 bases at J, with 18 bases in the middle. The CDR3 sequence is 14 residues long. CDR1 and CDR2 (germline): MRHNA, SNTAGT. The CDR3 DNA is TGTGCCAGCGTATACAGGCAACAGCCCGAAAAACTGTTTTTT. It is translated as CASVYRQQPEKLFF.

The J gene is TRBJ2-3, the V gene TRBV5-4; 10 positions match TRBD2. V dropped 5 bases and J dropped 5; count of bases not matched to a gene: 14. The CDR3 has 17 residues. Germline V CDR1 and CDR2: SGHNT, YYREEE (reference sequence). The CDR3 DNA is TGTGCCAGCAGTGGGGGCGAGCGGGGGGGCCTCGGAGATACGCAGTATTTT. It translates to CASSGGERGGLGDTQYF.

V usage is TRBV20-1 and J usage is TRBJ1-2, with D tentatively TRBD1 (5 bases). The length of the CDR3 is 11 residues. V lost 7 bases and J 5 bases, leaving 11 bases between the germline ends. The germline V gene encodes CDR1 DFQATT and CDR2 SNEGSKA (reference sequence). DNA for the CDR3: TGCAGTGTTACTCAGGGTTATGGCTACACCTTC. Amino acids: CSVTQGYGYTF.

The chain recombines TRBV7-3 with TRBJ2-1; 8 bases map to TRBD2. CDR3 length equals 15 residues. The V gene's germline CDR1 is SGHTA and CDR2 FQGTGA. V lost 2 bases to trimming and J lost 2 bases; unmatched junction nucleotides: 2. In DNA, the CDR3 is TGTGCCAGCAGCTTACAAGCGGGGGCCTACAATGAGCAGTTCTTC. It yields the protein CASSLQAGAYNEQFF.

This chain connects TRBV15 to TRBJ2-5; 13 bases are shared with TRBD2. The CDR3 contains 15 residues. V shed 4 bases, J shed 5 bases, and the junction held 4 bases outside the gene matches. Germline values: CDR1 LNHNV, CDR2 YYDKDF (reference sequence). The CDR3 nucleotides read TGTGCCACCAGCACAACTAGCGGGGGGGCGGAGACCCAGTACTTC. Protein sequence: CATSTTSGGAETQYF.

This chain connects TRBV6-6 to TRBJ2-4, with a tentative D call TRBD1 (6 bases). From germline, CDR1 is MNHNY and CDR2 SVGAGI (reference sequence). V lost 4 bases to trimming and J lost 1 base, with 11 bases between them. This CDR3 has 15 residues. CDR3 amino acids: CASSSGATAKNIQYF. CDR3 DNA: TGTGCCAGCAGTTCAGGGGCGACTGCCAAAAACATTCAGTACTTC.

The rearrangement uses TRBV6-1 and TRBJ1-5, with 10 bases that match TRBD1. The CDR3 is made up of 17 amino acids. V trimming: 2 bases; J trimming: 0 bases; junction bases outside the gene matches: 4. The V gene's germline CDR1 is MNHNS and CDR2 SASEGT. DNA of the CDR3: TGTGCCAGCAGTGAACGGGACAGGGGCTATAGCAATCAGCCCCAGCATTTT. It yields the protein CASSERDRGYSNQPQHF.

The chain links TRBV10-3 to TRBJ1-5, with D tentatively TRBD1 (6 bases). Looked up from germline, CDR1 is ENHRY and CDR2 is SYGVKD. V was cut by 4 bases and J by 0 bases, with 10 bases left in between. This CDR3 spans 15 amino acids. In DNA form, the CDR3 reads TGTGCCATCAGTGGCACAGGGCCTAGCAATCAGCCCCAGCATTTT. Translating it yields CAISGTGPSNQPQHF.

The genes are TRBV29-1 and TRBJ1-1; TRBD1 matches at 9 bases. V was pared by 7 bases and J by 6 bases, with 3 bases of the junction left unmatched. CDR1 SQVTM and CDR2 ANQGSEA come from the germline V gene. CDR3 length: 11 residues. The CDR3 region is CSGGQGSEAFF. The CDR3 DNA reads as TGCAGCGGTGGACAGGGGTCTGAAGCTTTCTTT. The whole variable domain, remainder taken from reference TRBV29-1 and TRBJ1-1, is SAVISQKPSRDICQRGTSLTIQCQVDSQVTMMFWYRQQPGQSLTLIATANQGSEATYESGFVIDKFPISRPNLTFSTLTVSNMSPEDSSIYLCSGGQGSEAFFGQGTRLTVV.

The chain combines TRBV6-5 with TRBJ1-2; D may be TRBD1 (6 bases). The CDR3 runs 12 residues. The germline V gene encodes CDR1 MNHEY and CDR2 SVGAGI. V lost 5 bases and J lost 2, with 6 bases in between. The CDR3 loop is CASSQGNYGYTF. The CDR3 coding sequence is TGTGCCAGCAGTCAGGGGAACTATGGCTACACCTTC.

This clone appeared a few times. CDR3 DNA sequence: TGTGCCAGCAGTTATAATCAGCCGGGACAGGGATACGAGCAGTACGTC. Protein product: CASSYNQPGQGYEQYV. V and J are TRBV6-6 and TRBJ2-7, with 9 bases identical to TRBD1. Per germline, CDR1 MNHNY and CDR2 SVGAGI (reference sequence). The CDR3 covers 16 residues. After removal of 3 bases from V and 4 bases from J, the junction contained 10 bases not matched to a gene.

The chain uses TRBV28 and TRBJ1-2, with 9 bases matching TRBD1. With V trimmed by 2 bases and J by 8 bases, 6 bases remained unmatched. The CDR3 loop spans 14 amino acids. CDR1 and CDR2 from the germline V gene are MDHEN and SYDVKM. The CDR3 nucleotides read TGTGCCAGCAGTTTAACAGGGGGCGCAGGAGGCTACACCTTC. It translates to CASSLTGGAGGYTF.

V usage is TRBV25-1 and J usage is TRBJ1-2, with a possible D match to TRBD1 (5 bases). Deletions cut 3 bases from V and 5 bases from J, with 16 bases between. The CDR3 runs to 15 residues. CDR1 and CDR2 from the germline V gene are MGHDK and SYGVNS. The CDR3 here is CASSDTGPVGYGYTF. CDR3 bases: TGTGCCAGCAGTGACACAGGCCCCGTGGGGTATGGCTACACCTTC.

This clone was recorded once. The chain links TRBV2 to TRBJ1-2; TRBD1 might be the D (5 bases). Germline loops: CDR1 SNHLY, CDR2 FYNNEI. V lost 7 bases, J lost 7 bases, and 16 bases lay in between. The CDR3 has 13 amino acids. In DNA form, the CDR3 reads TGTGCCAGCACCCCCCCGGGGGGGACTGGCTACACCTTC. As protein: CASTPPGGTGYTF.

The chain links TRBV19 to TRBJ1-2, with D uncertain. The CDR3 contains 14 residues. Germline CDR1 is LNHDA and CDR2 is SQIVND (reference sequence). V dropped 0 bases and J dropped 5 bases, with 10 bases sitting between them. DNA of the CDR3: TGTGCCAGTAGTATAGACCAGGCCCTGTATGGCTACACCTTC. Translating it yields CASSIDQALYGYTF. The variable domain in full, with the rest retrieved from reference TRBV19 and TRBJ1-2, is DGGITQSPKYLFRKEGQNVTLSCEQNLNHDAMYWYRQDPGQGLRLIYYSQIVNDFQKGDIAEGYSVSREKKESFPLTVTSAQKNPTAFYLCASSIDQALYGYTFGSGTRLTVV.

DNA of the CDR3: TGCGCCAGCAGCTTACGGCAGGGGACAGAGACCCAGTACTTC. It codes for CASSLRQGTETQYF. V is TRBV5-1 and J is TRBJ2-5; possibly TRBD1 for D (6 bases). V lost 2 bases to trimming and J lost 4 bases, with 12 bases between them. The CDR3 length is 14 residues. Germline CDR1 is SGHRS and CDR2 is YFSETQ. The entire variable domain, with the rest obtained from reference TRBV5-1 and TRBJ2-5, is as follows: KAGVTQTPRYLIKTRGQQVTLSCSPISGHRSVSWYQQTPGQGLQFLFEYFSETQRNKGNFPGRFSGRQFSNSRSEMNVSTLELGDSALYLCASSLRQGTETQYFGPGTRLLVL.

This clone was picked up many times. This chain links TRBV10-1 with TRBJ1-6; 8 nucleotides line up with TRBD1. V trimming: 2 bases; J trimming: 10 bases; junction bases outside the gene matches: 1. CDR1 and CDR2 (germline): WNHNN, SYGVQD (reference sequence). The CDR3 is made up of 13 amino acids. The CDR3 sequence is CASSETGGSPLHF. In DNA form, the CDR3 reads TGCGCCAGCAGTGAGACAGGGGGATCACCCCTCCACTTT.

This clone was seen only a few times. Other DNA sequences in the same sample also yield this CDR3. The chain joins TRBV7-2 to TRBJ1-2, with 7 bases aligning to TRBD1. Unmatched junction bases numbered 6, after V lost 1 base and J lost 4 bases. CDR1 SGHTA and CDR2 FQGNSA come from the germline V gene. The CDR3 runs 15 residues. The CDR3 is CASSLGSGQIYGYTF. Written as DNA, the CDR3 is TGTGCCAGCAGCTTAGGCTCGGGACAGATCTATGGCTACACCTTC.

V gene TRBV27 combines with J gene TRBJ1-1; TRBD1 is a possible D gene (5 bases). V lost 6 bases and J lost 4, with 15 bases in between. The CDR3 runs 14 residues. Germline CDR1 and CDR2: MNHEY and SMNVEV (reference sequence). The CDR3 loop reads CASSSFGGITEAFF. The CDR3 nucleotides read TGTGCCAGCAGCTCGTTCGGGGGAATCACTGAAGCTTTCTTT.

This chain connects TRBV9 to TRBJ2-1; 12 positions match TRBD2. Trimming at V came to 1 base and at J to 8 bases, leaving 7 bases not matched to a gene. The germline V gene has CDR1 SGDLS and CDR2 YYNGEE. CDR3 length equals 16 residues. In DNA form, the CDR3 reads TGTGCCAGCAGCGTAACGTGGACTAGCGGGGTGGATGAGCAGTTCTTC. Its translation is CASSVTWTSGVDEQFF.